The clone carrying this T cell receptor beta chain came up a few times. Antigen specificity is unknown. In making TCR beta libraries, quantitative 5'-RACE with molecular barcodes was used. TCRdb called the 5' RACE reads again in MiXCR, with one record for every CDR3 protein. The sample lists 380,000 or so distinct CDR3 sequences, roughly 20% occurring once. J was trimmed by 4 bases and V by 5 bases; bases with no gene match: 1. The CDR3 is 11 residues long. Germline CDR1 and CDR2: DFQATT and SNEGSKA (reference sequence). The data belong to a study of CD8 T cells in ankylosing spondylitis. Regarding the study as a whole: There were earlier reports of some motif variants in reactive arthritis synovial fluid and blood. There was reportedly significant enrichment of clones that were disease-linked in matched ankylosing spondylitis synovial fluid.

This chain joins TRBV20-1 and TRBJ2-7; 8 nucleotides agree with TRBD1. Specimen: blood, either unsorted or a sorted T cell fraction (not recorded which). The source of this sequence is a male donor with ankylosing spondylitis or in good health (not recorded which). CDR3 loop: CSARTGYEQYF. The DNA for the CDR3 is TGCAGTGCTCGGACAGGGTACGAGCAGTACTTC.